Following are 13 T cell receptor beta chains from one sample sequenced in a study of PD-L1 blockade in urothelial cancer. The assay was immunoSEQ multiplex PCR, and TCRdb's table has in-frame clones only and misses some. The sample holds under 150,000 clones, about 89% seen once. Documented time point: peripheral blood 6 weeks after treatment start. Source: PBMCs, taken around atezolizumab (anti-PD-L1) treatment. Receptors were obtained from a man aged 55 to 69 with urothelial cancer.

The chain links TRBV28 to TRBJ1-1; perhaps TRBD1 as D (5 bases). V was clipped by 4 bases and J by 1 base, with 13 bases between them. The CDR3 spans 15 residues. Germline CDR1 MDHEN, CDR2 SYDVKM. The CDR3 sequence: CASSSAGKGNTEAFF. The CDR3 nucleotides read TGTGCCAGCAGTTCGGCAGGGAAAGGGAACACTGAAGCTTTCTTT.

V gene TRBV28 combines with J gene TRBJ2-5, with 7 nucleotides matching TRBD2. The length of the CDR3 is 12 residues. Germline CDR1 reads MDHEN; CDR2 reads SYDVKM. V shed 8 bases, J shed 9 bases, and the junction held 9 bases outside the gene matches. CDR3 in DNA: TGTGCCAGCTGTGCTAGCGGTGGGCCCCAGTACTTC. It specifies CASCASGGPQYF.

This sequence joins TRBV4-3 and TRBJ2-2, with 8 bases aligning to TRBD2. V shed 4 bases, J shed 5 bases, and the junction held 3 bases outside the gene matches. The CDR3 covers 14 residues. Germline-derived CDR1 and CDR2 are LGHNA and YSLEER. The CDR3 spells CASSLTGGTGELFF. CDR3 sequence (DNA): TGCGCCAGCAGCCTGACGGGGGGGACCGGGGAGCTGTTTTTT.

CDR3 in amino acids: CTATGGYNEQFF. The CDR3 region has the DNA TGCACGGCGACAGGGGGATACAATGAGCAGTTCTTC. This chain uses TRBV29-1 with TRBJ2-1; 9 positions agree with TRBD1. Germline lookup yields CDR1 SQVTM and CDR2 ANQGSEA. The CDR3 length is 12 residues.

The rearrangement joins TRBV7-2 to TRBJ2-3; 8 positions match TRBD2. The V gene's germline CDR1 is SGHTA and CDR2 FQGNSA. The junction had 12 bases not matched to a gene; V was cut back by 5 bases and J by 2 bases. There are 17 residues in the CDR3. The CDR3 here is CASSPGTRGGPTDTQYF. The CDR3 DNA reads TGTGCCAGCAGCCCGGGGACTCGCGGGGGGCCCACAGATACGCAGTATTTT.

The rearrangement uses TRBV7-2 and TRBJ1-2; the D is unclear. The V end was cut by 1 base, the J end by 4 bases, with 10 bases between. This CDR3 contains 14 residues. Looked up from germline, CDR1 is SGHTA and CDR2 is FQGNSA. CDR3 in DNA: TGTGCCAGCAGCTTAGGGCGGAGCGGCTATGGCTACACCTTC. Its protein product is CASSLGRSGYGYTF.

For the CDR3, the DNA is TGCGCCAGCAGCTTGTTGGGGGCCCCGATGGATGGCTACACCTTC. Its protein product is CASSLLGAPMDGYTF. The chain recombines TRBV5-1 with TRBJ1-2, with D perhaps TRBD1 (6 bases). V shed 1 base and J shed 6 bases, with 16 bases lying between them. Germline V CDR1 and CDR2: SGHRS, YFSETQ. This CDR3 spans 15 amino acids.

This chain connects TRBV11-2 to TRBJ2-7, with D possibly TRBD2 on 7 matching bases. This CDR3 is built from 13 residues. Germline CDR1 and CDR2: SGHAT and FQNNGV. DNA for the CDR3: TGTGCTTCTAGACCGGGGGGCGACTACGAGCAGTACTTC. Its translation is CASRPGGDYEQYF.

The chain joins TRBV5-5 to TRBJ1-1; 7 nucleotides line up with TRBD1. This CDR3 spans 13 amino acids. J lost 5 bases, V lost 6 bases, and 7 bases had no gene match. The germline gives CDR1 SGHKS, CDR2 YYEKEE (reference sequence). Here the CDR3 DNA reads TGTGCCAGCAACAAGAAGGGGGCAACTGAAGCTTTCTTT. Encoded protein: CASNKKGATEAFF.

This chain joins TRBV18 and TRBJ1-1; tentative D call: TRBD1 (6 bases). This CDR3 is built from 13 residues. Trimming removed 8 bases from V and 0 bases from J, with 10 bases in between. Germline values: CDR1 KGHSH, CDR2 LQKENI. The CDR3 DNA reads TGTGCCAGCGCAGGGGTCCTGAACACTGAAGCTTTCTTT. This gives the protein CASAGVLNTEAFF.

V and J are TRBV18 and TRBJ2-7; 9 bases fit TRBD1. CDR3 length: 14 residues. With V trimmed by 4 bases and J by 6 bases, 7 bases remained unmatched. In germline, CDR1 is KGHSH, CDR2 LQKENI. The CDR3 here is CASSRGQGMVEQYF. The CDR3 DNA reads TGTGCCAGCTCACGAGGACAGGGGATGGTCGAGCAGTACTTC.

This sequence joins TRBV14 and TRBJ2-1; possible D gene TRBD2, 5 bases. CDR1 and CDR2 from the germline V gene are SGHDN and FVKESK. V was trimmed by 5 bases and J by 5 bases, leaving 22 bases between them. The CDR3 loop spans 17 amino acids. CDR3 DNA: TGTGCCAGCAGCTCGGTTGACGGGGTTGGGGTTCACAATGAGCAGTTCTTC. It translates to CASSSVDGVGVHNEQFF.

The chain uses TRBV23-1 and TRBJ2-5, with D possibly TRBD2 on 6 matching bases. TRBV23-1 is an ORF, and what it does is uncertain. The V end was cut by 7 bases, the J end by 1 base, with 13 bases between. The CDR3 length is 14 residues. The CDR3 loop is CASMGRTIQETQYF. CDR3 sequence (DNA): TGCGCCAGCATGGGGCGGACTATCCAAGAGACCCAGTACTTC.